The text below deals with one T cell receptor (beta chain). Methods used by the authors: Nucleated cell number was recorded as an estimate derived from reference gene primer amplification. Repertoires were generated with immunoSEQ multiplex PCR, while TCRdb's copy carries only in-frame clones and drops some. That table supplies the V and J calls and clone size; D and trimming were determined from the DNA. The sample has approximately 70,000 clones; roughly four fifths are singletons. This entry comes from a study of blood T cell repertoires in COVID-19. Study-level information: Samples taken during acute and convalescent COVID-19 were collected in the United States, Italy and Spain. T cells, B-cell-depleted T cells, or PBMCs supplied cDNA or gDNA.

V was trimmed by 8 bases and J by 1 base, leaving 9 bases between them. Germline V CDR1 and CDR2: ENHRY, SYGVKD. This CDR3 is built from 13 residues. The receptor comes from a woman aged 55-70 years with acute or convalescent COVID-19. The sequenced material came from peripheral blood. The chain combines TRBV10-3 with TRBJ2-1; D gene uncertain. The CDR3 protein is CAISPRSYNEQFF. The DNA of the CDR3 is TGTGCCATCTCCCCCCGGTCCTACAATGAGCAGTTCTTC.